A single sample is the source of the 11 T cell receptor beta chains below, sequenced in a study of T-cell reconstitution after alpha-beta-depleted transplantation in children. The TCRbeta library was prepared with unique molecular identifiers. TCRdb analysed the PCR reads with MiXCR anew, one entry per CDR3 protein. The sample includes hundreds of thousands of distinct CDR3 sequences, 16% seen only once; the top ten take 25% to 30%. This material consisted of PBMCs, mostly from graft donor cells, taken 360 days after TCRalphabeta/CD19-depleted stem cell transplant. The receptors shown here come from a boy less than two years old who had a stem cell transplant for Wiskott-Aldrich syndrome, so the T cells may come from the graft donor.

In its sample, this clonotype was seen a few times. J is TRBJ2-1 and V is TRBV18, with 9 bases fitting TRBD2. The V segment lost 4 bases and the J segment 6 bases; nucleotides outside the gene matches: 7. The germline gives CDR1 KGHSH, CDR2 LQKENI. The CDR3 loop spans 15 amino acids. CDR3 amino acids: CASSLGLATFNEQFF. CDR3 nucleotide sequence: TGTGCCAGCTCACTTGGACTAGCGACCTTCAATGAGCAGTTCTTC.

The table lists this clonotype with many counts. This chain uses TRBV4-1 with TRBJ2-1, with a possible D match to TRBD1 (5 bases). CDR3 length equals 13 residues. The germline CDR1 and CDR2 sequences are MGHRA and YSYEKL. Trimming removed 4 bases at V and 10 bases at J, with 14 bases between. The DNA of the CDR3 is TGCGCCAGCAGCCCACTAAACTACAGGGAGCAGTTCTTC. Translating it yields CASSPLNYREQFF.

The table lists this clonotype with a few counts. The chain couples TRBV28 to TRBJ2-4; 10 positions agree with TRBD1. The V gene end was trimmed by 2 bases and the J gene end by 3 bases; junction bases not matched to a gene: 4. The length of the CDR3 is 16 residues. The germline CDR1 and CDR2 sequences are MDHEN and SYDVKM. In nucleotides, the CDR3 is TGTGCCAGCAGTTTAGGGACAGGGGTAGGCAAAAACATTCAGTACTTC. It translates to CASSLGTGVGKNIQYF. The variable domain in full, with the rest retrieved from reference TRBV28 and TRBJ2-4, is DVKVTQSSRYLVKRTGEKVFLECVQDMDHENMFWYRQDPGLGLRLIYFSYDVKMKEKGDIPEGYSVSREKKERFSLILESASTNQTSMYLCASSLGTGVGKNIQYFGAGTRLSVL.

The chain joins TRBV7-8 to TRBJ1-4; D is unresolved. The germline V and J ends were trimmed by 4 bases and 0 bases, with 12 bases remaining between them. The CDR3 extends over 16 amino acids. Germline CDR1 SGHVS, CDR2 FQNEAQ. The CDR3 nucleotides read TGTGCCAGCAGCTCTCGTGTGATTACAACTAATGAAAAACTGTTTTTT. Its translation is CASSSRVITTNEKLFF.

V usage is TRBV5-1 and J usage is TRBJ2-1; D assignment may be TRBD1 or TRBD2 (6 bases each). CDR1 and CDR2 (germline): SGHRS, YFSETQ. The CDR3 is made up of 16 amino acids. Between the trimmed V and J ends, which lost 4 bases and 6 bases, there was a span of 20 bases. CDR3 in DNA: TGCGCCAGCAGCGGGGGCGGGGCGGGACCATCCAATGAGCAGTTCTTC. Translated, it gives CASSGGGAGPSNEQFF.

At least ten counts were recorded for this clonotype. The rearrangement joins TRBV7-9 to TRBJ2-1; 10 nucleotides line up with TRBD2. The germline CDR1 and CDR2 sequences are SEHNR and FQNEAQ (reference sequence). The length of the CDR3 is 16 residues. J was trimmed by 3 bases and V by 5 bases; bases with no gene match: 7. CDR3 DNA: TGTGCCAGCAGCCGAATCCGGACTAGCGGCTACAATGAGCAGTTCTTC. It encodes CASSRIRTSGYNEQFF.

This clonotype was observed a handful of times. For the CDR3, the DNA is TGTGCCATCAGTGGGGGGGGGTGGATCACTGAAGCTTTCTTT. It translates to CAISGGGWITEAFF. The chain recombines TRBV10-3 with TRBJ1-1, with TRBD1 as a possible D gene (5 bases). V lost 4 bases and J lost 4, with 13 bases in between. Germline CDR1 reads ENHRY; CDR2 reads SYGVKD. CDR3 length equals 14 residues.

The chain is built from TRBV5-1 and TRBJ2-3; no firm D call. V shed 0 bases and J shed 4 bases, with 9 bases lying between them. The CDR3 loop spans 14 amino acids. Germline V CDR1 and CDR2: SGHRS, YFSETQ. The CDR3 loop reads CASSLENYPDTQYF. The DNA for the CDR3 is TGCGCCAGCAGCTTGGAAAACTACCCAGATACGCAGTATTTT.

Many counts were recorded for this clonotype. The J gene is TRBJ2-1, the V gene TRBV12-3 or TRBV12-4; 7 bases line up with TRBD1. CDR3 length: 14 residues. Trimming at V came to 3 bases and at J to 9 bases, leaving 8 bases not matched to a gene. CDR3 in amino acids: CASSFRTGGGEQFF. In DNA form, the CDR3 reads TGTGCCAGCAGTTTCAGGACAGGTGGGGGTGAGCAGTTCTTC.

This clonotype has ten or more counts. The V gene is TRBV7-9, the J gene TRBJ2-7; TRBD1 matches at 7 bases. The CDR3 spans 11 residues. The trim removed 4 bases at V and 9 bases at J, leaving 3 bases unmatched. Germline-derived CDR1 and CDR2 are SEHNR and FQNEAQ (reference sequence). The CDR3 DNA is TGTGCCAGCAGCTACAGGGGATCGCAGTACTTC. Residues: CASSYRGSQYF.

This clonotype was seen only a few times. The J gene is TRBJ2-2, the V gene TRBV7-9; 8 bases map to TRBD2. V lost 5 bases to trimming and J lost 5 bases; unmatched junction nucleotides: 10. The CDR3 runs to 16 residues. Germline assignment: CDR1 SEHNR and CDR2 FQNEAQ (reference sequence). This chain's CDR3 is CASSLVRGGRTGELFF. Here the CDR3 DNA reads TGTGCCAGCAGCCTCGTACGGGGGGGCCGAACCGGGGAGCTGTTTTTT.